The 19 T cell receptor beta chains below were found in one sample sequenced in a study of shared clonotypes between healthy human individuals. The protocol was immunoSEQ multiplex PCR, while the TCRdb copy is restricted to in-frame clones and leaves out a portion. The table has under 2.5 million clones, about nine tenths seen once. Sequencing was performed on naive CD4+ T cells from PBMCs. As for subset: CD45RA+ positively selected. These receptors were taken from a man in his late teens or twenties in good health. Some clones in this sample may be carry-over from other donors' samples.

The genes are TRBV6-5 and TRBJ2-7, with 8 nucleotides matching TRBD1. This CDR3 region has 13 residues. Germline V gene lookup returns CDR1 MNHEY and CDR2 SVGAGI. V lost 7 bases to trimming and J lost 5 bases; unmatched junction nucleotides: 7. This chain's CDR3 is CASMRQGINEQYF. The CDR3 DNA is TGTGCCAGCATGCGACAGGGGATCAACGAGCAGTACTTC.

This chain links TRBV28 with TRBJ2-1; 15 nucleotides line up with TRBD2. Germline trimming cut 7 bases from V and 6 bases from J; bases unmatched to any gene: 10. Germline CDR1 is MDHEN and CDR2 is SYDVKM. The CDR3 covers 17 residues. The CDR3, as DNA: TGTGCCAGCACCCTTGATGGGACTAGCGGGAGGATCAATGAGCAGTTCTTC. Its translation: CASTLDGTSGRINEQFF.

J is TRBJ2-7 and V is TRBV7-2, with TRBD1 identical over 7 bases. J lost 6 bases, V lost 4 bases, and 9 bases had no gene match. The germline V gene has CDR1 SGHTA and CDR2 FQGNSA. The CDR3 covers 14 residues. CDR3 protein: CASSSRTGPLEQYF. In nucleotides, the CDR3 is TGTGCCAGCAGCTCCAGGACAGGTCCGCTCGAGCAGTACTTC.

The chain links TRBV28 to TRBJ1-5; weak D call: TRBD1 (5 bases). The CDR3 is made up of 18 amino acids. CDR1 is MDHEN, CDR2 SYDVKM, per germline. Trimming shortened V by 1 base and J by 0 bases, and 16 bases separated the two germline ends. Here the CDR3 reads CASSLLPGLVYSNQPQHF. The CDR3 DNA reads as TGTGCCAGCAGTTTATTGCCAGGGCTCGTTTATAGCAATCAGCCCCAGCATTTT.

The J gene is TRBJ2-7, the V gene TRBV7-2; 9 bases are a match to TRBD2. CDR1 is SGHTA and CDR2 is FQGNSA in the germline V gene. Trimming took 1 base from V and 3 from J; bases not matched to a gene: 16. This CDR3 is 19 amino acids long. CDR3 region: CASSLGRKGWTSDHYEQYF. CDR3 bases: TGTGCCAGCAGCTTAGGCCGGAAGGGGTGGACTAGCGATCACTACGAGCAGTACTTC.

Here the CDR3 reads CASSLEGGQIYGYTF. The CDR3, as DNA: TGTGCCAGCAGTTTAGAGGGTGGGCAGATCTATGGCTACACCTTC. The genes are TRBV6-5 and TRBJ1-2; no reliable D call. The CDR3 is 15 amino acids. CDR1 and CDR2 (germline): MNHEY, SVGAGI. V lost 4 bases to trimming and J lost 4 bases, with 16 bases between them.

Remarks on this clone: Other nucleotide sequences in the sample specify the same CDR3. The chain couples TRBV19 to TRBJ1-1, with D perhaps matching TRBD1 (5 bases). V lost 2 bases to trimming and J lost 3 bases, with 7 bases between them. CDR3 length: 13 residues. From germline, CDR1 is LNHDA and CDR2 SQIVND (reference sequence). CDR3 amino acids: CASSIQGDTEAFF. In DNA form, the CDR3 reads TGTGCCAGTAGTATACAGGGTGACACTGAAGCTTTCTTT.

The V call is TRBV7-6, the J call TRBJ2-3; TRBD2 aligns across 10 bases. With V trimmed by 1 base and J by 6 bases, 4 bases remained unmatched. The CDR3 covers 15 residues. The germline CDR1 and CDR2 sequences are SGHVS and FNYEAQ. CDR3 nucleotide sequence: TGTGCCAGCAGCTTAGTGGGACTAGCGACGGATACGCAGTATTTT. This encodes CASSLVGLATDTQYF.

The V gene is TRBV9, the J gene TRBJ2-3, with 8 nucleotides matching TRBD2. V shed 3 bases and J 6 bases; nucleotides not matched to a gene: 9. CDR1 is SGDLS, CDR2 YYNGEE, per germline. The CDR3 contains 15 residues. CDR3 protein: CASSARSGNDDTQYF. The CDR3 coding sequence is TGTGCCAGCAGCGCACGTAGCGGGAACGATGATACGCAGTATTTT. The full variable domain, completed using reference TRBV9 and TRBJ2-3, is DSGVTQTPKHLITATGQRVTLRCSPRSGDLSVYWYQQSLDQGLQFLIQYYNGEERAKGNILERFSAQQFPDLHSELNLSSLELGDSALYFCASSARSGNDDTQYFGPGTRLTVL.

The chain carries TRBV19 and TRBJ2-2; D unresolved. The CDR3 has 13 residues. Trimming left V 4 bases short and J 0 bases short, with 3 bases between. Per the germline V gene, CDR1 is LNHDA and CDR2 is SQIVND (reference sequence). The CDR3 loop is CASSKTNTGELFF. The CDR3 nucleotides read TGTGCCAGTAGTAAAACGAACACCGGGGAGCTGTTTTTT.

V is TRBV9 and J is TRBJ2-2; maybe TRBD1 (5 bases). This CDR3 comprises 16 residues. V was trimmed by 3 bases and J by 5 bases, leaving 17 bases between them. CDR1 is SGDLS and CDR2 is YYNGEE in the germline V gene. This CDR3 reads CASSAWIERQTGELFF. Here the CDR3 DNA reads TGTGCCAGCAGCGCCTGGATTGAACGACAGACCGGGGAGCTGTTTTTT.

J is TRBJ2-7 and V is TRBV4-2; 13 nucleotides line up with TRBD2. Germline V lookup: CDR1 LGHNA, CDR2 YNFKEQ. V trimming: 4 bases; J trimming: 2 bases; junction bases outside the gene matches: 5. The CDR3 covers 16 residues. The CDR3, as DNA: TGTGCCAGCAGCCCAGGACTAGCGGGAGCAACCTACGAGCAGTACTTC. It is translated as CASSPGLAGATYEQYF.

The rearrangement joins TRBV6-1 to TRBJ1-2; TRBD1 is a possible D gene (6 bases). Deletions cut 1 base from V and 6 bases from J, with 15 bases between. CDR3 size: 15 residues. Looked up from germline, CDR1 is MNHNS and CDR2 is SASEGT. CDR3 protein: CASSEGGRGRDGYTF. For the CDR3, the DNA is TGTGCCAGCAGTGAAGGGGGCAGGGGAAGAGATGGCTACACCTTC.

This clone was counted a single time. The chain uses TRBV10-1 and TRBJ2-1; unclear D gene. Trimming took off 0 bases at V and 0 bases at J, with 3 bases between the two ends. The CDR3 runs 14 residues. Germline-derived CDR1 and CDR2 are WNHNN and SYGVQD (reference sequence). CDR3 loop: CASSESSSYNEQFF. CDR3 DNA sequence: TGCGCCAGCAGTGAGTCGAGCTCCTACAATGAGCAGTTCTTC.

The V gene is TRBV5-4, the J gene TRBJ2-1; TRBD2 matches 11 bases. V lost 4 bases and J lost 3; bases outside the gene matches: 6. CDR1 is SGHNT, CDR2 YYREEE, per germline (reference sequence). The CDR3 is 16 amino acids. CDR3 nucleotides: TGTGCCAGCAGCGCATCCGGGACTAGCGGCTACAATGAGCAGTTCTTC. Translating gives CASSASGTSGYNEQFF.

The chain couples TRBV6-5 to TRBJ2-7, with D possibly matching TRBD1 (5 bases). This CDR3 region has 13 residues. V gave up 7 bases and J gave up 4 bases, with 14 bases separating them. Germline V gene sequence: CDR1 MNHEY, CDR2 SVGAGI. The DNA of the CDR3 is TGTGCCAGCACAGGGCCTAACAAATACGAGCAGTACTTC. It yields the protein CASTGPNKYEQYF.

This clone turned up a few times. The chain links TRBV28 to TRBJ1-1; D possibly corresponds to TRBD1 (5 bases). Germline V CDR1 and CDR2: MDHEN, SYDVKM. CDR3 length: 13 amino acids. Trimming took 5 bases from V and 4 from J, leaving 11 bases between them. The CDR3 coding sequence is TGTGCCAGCAGTCCCTGGGGGGGCACTGAAGCTTTCTTT. Its translation is CASSPWGGTEAFF.

The rearrangement links TRBV5-8 to TRBJ1-2; D not certain. V dropped 2 bases and J dropped 4 bases, with 12 bases sitting between them. The CDR3 runs to 14 residues. The germline V gene encodes CDR1 SGHTS and CDR2 YDEGEE. CDR3 protein: CASSFPRVGYGYTF. CDR3 sequence (DNA): TGTGCCAGCAGCTTCCCGAGGGTAGGCTATGGCTACACCTTC.

V is TRBV7-8 and J is TRBJ2-7; D unresolved. Germline CDR1 SGHVS, CDR2 FQNEAQ. The CDR3 has 16 residues. Trimming took 1 base from V and 0 from J, leaving 13 bases between them. This CDR3 is CASSLGPGLSSYEQYF. As DNA, the CDR3 is TGTGCCAGCAGCTTAGGCCCTGGTCTAAGCTCCTACGAGCAGTACTTC. The variable domain in full, with the rest retrieved from reference TRBV7-8 and TRBJ2-7, is GAGVSQSPRYKVAKRGQDVALRCDPISGHVSLFWYQQALGQGPEFLTYFQNEAQLDKSGLPSDRFFAERPEGSVSTLKIQRTQQEDSAVYLCASSLGPGLSSYEQYFGPGTRLTVT.